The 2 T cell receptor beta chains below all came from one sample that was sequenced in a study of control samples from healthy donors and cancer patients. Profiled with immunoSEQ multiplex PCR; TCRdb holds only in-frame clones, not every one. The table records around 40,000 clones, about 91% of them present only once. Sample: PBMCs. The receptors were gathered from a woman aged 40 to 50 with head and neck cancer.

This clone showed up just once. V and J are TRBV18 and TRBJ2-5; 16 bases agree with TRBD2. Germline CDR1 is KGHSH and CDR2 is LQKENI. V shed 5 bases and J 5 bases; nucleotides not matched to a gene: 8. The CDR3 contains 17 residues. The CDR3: CASSEGLAGGPTETQYF. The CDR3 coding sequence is TGTGCCAGCTCAGAGGGACTAGCGGGAGGGCCAACCGAGACCCAGTACTTC.

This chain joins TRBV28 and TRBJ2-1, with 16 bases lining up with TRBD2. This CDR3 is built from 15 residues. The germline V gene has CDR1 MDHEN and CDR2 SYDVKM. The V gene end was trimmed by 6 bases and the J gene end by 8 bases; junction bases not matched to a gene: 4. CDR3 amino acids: CASRPGTSGRDEQFF. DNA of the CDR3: TGTGCCAGCAGGCCGGGGACTAGCGGGAGGGATGAGCAGTTCTTC. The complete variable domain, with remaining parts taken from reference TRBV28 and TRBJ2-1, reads DVKVTQSSRYLVKRTGEKVFLECVQDMDHENMFWYRQDPGLGLRLIYFSYDVKMKEKGDIPEGYSVSREKKERFSLILESASTNQTSMYLCASRPGTSGRDEQFFGPGTRLTVL.